The clone carrying this TCR beta chain was recorded only once. The source of the sample is a study of blood T cell repertoires in COVID-19. Authors' processing steps: Scientists estimated how many nucleated cells there were by amplifying reference gene primers. Clones were sequenced by immunoSEQ multiplex PCR, and TCRdb holds only the in-frame ones, with some missing. That table gives V, J and clone size, and the DNA gave D and trimming. Among about 240,000 clones, about 80% were seen once, and the ten largest hold around 2%. V was clipped by 3 bases and J by 3 bases, with 15 bases between them. The CDR3 runs 14 residues. Germline CDR1 DFQATT, CDR2 SNEGSKA (reference sequence).

The V gene is TRBV20-1, the J gene TRBJ2-7, with a possible D match to TRBD1 (6 bases). This sequence originates from a man aged 25 to 40 who had recovered from COVID-19. Sequencing was done on a sample of peripheral blood. CDR3 loop: CSASWLRGYYEQYV. CDR3 DNA: TGCAGTGCTAGTTGGCTCAGGGGTTACTACGAGCAGTACGTC.